This T cell receptor beta chain was identified during a study of cytomegalovirus exposure and HLA in healthy donors. This clone was observed a single time. Its antigen is currently unknown. Trimming at V came to 3 bases and at J to 4 bases, leaving 11 bases not matched to a gene. Germline CDR1 and CDR2: SGHRS and YFSETQ. This CDR3 is built from 17 residues. Regarding the study as a whole: A few CMV-associated chains were confirmed in vitro to be specific for CMV antigens. In a later analysis, TCR beta V- and J-gene trimming showed a link to a missense DCLRE1C variant.

The PCR made use of 60 Vbeta and 13 Jbeta primers. TCRdb's copy holds only in-frame clones and misses some; the assay was immunoSEQ multiplex PCR. The repertoire consists of around 120,000 clones, with 70% to 80% occurring once and the leading ten covering roughly 1.5%. The TCR was taken from a woman aged 18 to 35 in good health and CMV-seronegative. Specimen: PBMCs. This rearrangement joins TRBV5-1 to TRBJ2-1, with 9 bases lining up with TRBD1. CDR3 DNA: TGCGCCAGCAGCTGGGAAGGGGGGACAGGGCCTTACAATGAGCAGTTCTTC. Amino acid sequence: CASSWEGGTGPYNEQFF.